This T cell receptor beta chain was sequenced in a study of beta chain features in type 1 diabetes. General observations from the study: Patients with type 1 diabetes carried fewer insertions and had more deletions at their VDJ junctions. Reads derived from cDNA could over-represent cells showing high TCR expression. Type 1 diabetes patients showed a moderate but significant shortening of TCRB CDR3s in all four CD4+ subsets.

The isolated RNA, all of it, was reverse transcribed, so expressed TCRB transcripts were what got sequenced. There were 3.4 million or so reads on average in the naive, central memory and regulatory T cell samples. The repertoire was sequenced with immunoSEQ multiplex PCR; TCRdb's copy has only in-frame clones and lacks some. The sample has 500,000 to 650,000 clones; about an eighth are singletons. One heparinised blood draw, averaging about 100 mL, came from each donor. On this clone: Its antigen remains unknown.

Trimming shortened V by 4 bases and J by 6 bases, and 14 bases separated the two germline ends. CDR3 length: 14 residues. CDR1 WSHSY and CDR2 SAAADI come from the germline V gene. The receptor was derived from a man in his thirties or forties with type 1 diabetes. What was sequenced was naive CD4+ T cells from blood. The rearrangement uses TRBV10-2 and TRBJ2-3; D uncertain. This chain's CDR3 is CASSGAGSGDTQYF. The CDR3 coding sequence is TGCGCCAGCAGTGGGGCAGGCTCCGGGGATACGCAGTATTTT.